The sequence of this T cell receptor beta chain was determined in a study of T cells in Graves' hyperthyroidism and ophthalmopathy. TCR beta CDR3 sequences were amplified from RNA transcripts. Primed by the HTBI set, a first-round RT-PCR was run on the TCR CDR3. TCRdb passed the multiplex PCR reads through MiXCR, listing each CDR3 protein once. The data show 490,000 or so distinct CDR3 sequences, with approximately 22% seen just once and about 49% held by the top ten. V lost 3 bases to trimming and J lost 4 bases, with 14 bases between them. The germline CDR1 and CDR2 sequences are SGHRS and YFSETQ. This CDR3 region has 15 residues.

The receptor comes from a woman in her seventies with Graves' ophthalmopathy. The sample taken for sequencing was blood. The genes are TRBV5-1 and TRBJ1-3; D gene ambiguous. For the CDR3, the DNA is TGCGCCAGCAGCTGGGATCCTCGGGAGGGAAACACCATATATTTT. It yields the protein CASSWDPREGNTIYF. The full variable domain, with the rest looked up from reference TRBV5-1 and TRBJ1-3, is KAGVTQTPRYLIKTRGQQVTLSCSPISGHRSVSWYQQTPGQGLQFLFEYFSETQRNKGNFPGRFSGRQFSNSRSEMNVSTLELGDSALYLCASSWDPREGNTIYFGEGSWLTVV.